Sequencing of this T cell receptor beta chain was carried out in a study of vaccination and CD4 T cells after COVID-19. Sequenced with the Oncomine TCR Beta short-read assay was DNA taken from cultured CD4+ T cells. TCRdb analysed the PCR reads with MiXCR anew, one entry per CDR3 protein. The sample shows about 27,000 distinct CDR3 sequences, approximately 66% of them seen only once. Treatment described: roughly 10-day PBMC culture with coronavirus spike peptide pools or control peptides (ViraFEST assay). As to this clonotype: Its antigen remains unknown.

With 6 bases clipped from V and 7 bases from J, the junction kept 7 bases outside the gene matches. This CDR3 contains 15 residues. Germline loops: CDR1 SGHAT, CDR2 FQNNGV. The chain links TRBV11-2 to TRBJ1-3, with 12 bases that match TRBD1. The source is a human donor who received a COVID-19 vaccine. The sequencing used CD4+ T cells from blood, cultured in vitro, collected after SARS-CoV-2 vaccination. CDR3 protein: CASSRKGQGANTIYF. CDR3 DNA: TGTGCCAGCAGTCGAAAGGGACAGGGGGCGAACACCATATATTTT.